This T cell receptor beta chain originates from a study of T cell clonotyping in hematopoietic cell transplantation (dated by TCRdb to about 2021). Context from the whole study: Recipient samples taken before transplant were collected after cytoreduction. Patient recruitment ran from late 2015 to January 2017, and follow-up continued until September 2020 or death. A total of 135 blood samples were collected in the study from some 37 consecutive transplant recipients and their related donors. What the study reported, not specific to this receptor: Just a small fraction of recipient repertoires overlapped with donor repertoires, and more than 95% appeared de novo at the given depth. Broader TCR repertoire diversity after transplant was predicted by Inverse Simpson Index values from donors and from recipients before transplant. A decrease in recipient TCR diversity was observed after transplant, and a progressive increase in pathologically expanded clonotypes was seen from day 30 to day 180. The sample size was limited, and CD4 and CD8 repertoire contributions could not be separated because cells were not sorted.

The time point tag for this specimen amounts to: recipient sample about 28 days before transplant, after cytoreduction. Blood samples were obtained from recipients approximately 28 days before transplant and at days 30, 100 and 180 after transplant. Using Nuclei Lysis Solution, genomic DNA was extracted from unfractionated peripheral blood mononuclear cells that were either fresh or cryopreserved. TCR beta CDR3 regions were amplified from genomic DNA with the immunoSEQ assay, a bias-controlled multiplex PCR using V- and J-specific primers. A second PCR step added a proprietary barcode and Illumina adapter sequences to the CDR3 amplicons. CDR3 libraries were sequenced on an Illumina MiSeq instrument. Per the source publication's procedure: Export and quality control were handled in immunoSEQ Analyzer 3.0, while downstream analyses relied on R Bioconductor and Immunarch. Only productive rearrangements in the normalized downsampled data set went into calculating the repertoire metrics. Clonotypes larger than 5 templates in the normalized cohort were defined as pathologically expanded. Repertoire diversity was measured with the Inverse Simpson Index. CMV-specificity analyses were carried out on the non-normalized data set to capture all clonotypes. TCRdb limited this immuneACCESS table to in-frame rearrangements with V and J called. A share of clones is missing; checked studies link under half to unresolved V genes, and the rest is unexplained. D and trimming come from the DNA, and the V and J calls and clone size come from that table. This sample comprises about 18,000 clones, more than 75% of them detected only once. The biggest ten clones account for under 10% of the sample.

On this clone itself: What antigen it recognizes has not been identified. No base quality values were provided; no much bigger clone lies one nucleotide off.

The TCR sequence derives from a man aged 50 to 60 with acute myeloid leukemia. Some clones in this sample may be carry-over from other donors' samples. Sequences were derived from peripheral blood mononuclear cells, sampled before stem cell transplant.

In nucleotides, the sequence is TGCGCCAGCAGCCCCGACGGTCAGGGGTCGAACACTGAAGCTTTCTTT. This codes for CASSPDGQGSNTEAFF. The V and J segments used are TRBV5-1 and TRBJ1-1; TRBD1 is a weak D gene call, 6 bases matching. A distance of 17 bases separates the germline ends of V and J, which lose 4 bases and 1 base respectively. CDR1 and CDR2, per the germline V gene, are SGHRS and YFSETQ. The CDR3 numbers 16 residues from cysteine through phenylalanine. Just CDR3 DNA is preserved here, 48 bases in frame from base 1.